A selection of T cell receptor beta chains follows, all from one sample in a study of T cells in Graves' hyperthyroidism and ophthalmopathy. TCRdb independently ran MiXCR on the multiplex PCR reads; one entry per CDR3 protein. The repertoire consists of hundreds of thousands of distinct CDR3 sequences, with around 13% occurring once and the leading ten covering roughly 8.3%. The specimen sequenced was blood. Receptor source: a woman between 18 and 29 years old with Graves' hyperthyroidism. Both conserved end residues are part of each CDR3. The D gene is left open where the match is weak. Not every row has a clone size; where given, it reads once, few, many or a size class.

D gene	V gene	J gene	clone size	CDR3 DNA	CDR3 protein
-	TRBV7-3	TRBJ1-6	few	TGTGCCAGCAGCCAAAACAGCAATAATTCACCCCTCCACTTT	CASSQNSNNSPLHF
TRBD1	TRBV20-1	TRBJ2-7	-	TGCAGTGCTCTCCGGGACAGCTCCTACGAGCAGTACTTC	CSALRDSSYEQYF
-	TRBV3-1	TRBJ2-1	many	TGTGCCAGCAGCCCCGTACTAGTTAATGAGCAGTTCTTC	CASSPVLVNEQFF
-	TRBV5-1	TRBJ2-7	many	TGCGCCAGCAGCTTAGGGGCTGACTACGAGCAGTACTTC	CASSLGADYEQYF
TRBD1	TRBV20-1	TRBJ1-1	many	TGCAGTGCTAGTAGCGCCAGGGGGCACATAGGGGGAGGCACTGAAGCTTTCTTT	CSASSARGHIGGGTEAFF
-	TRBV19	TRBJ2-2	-	TGTGCCAGTAGTATAAAAGGGATCTACAACGGGGAGCTGTTTTTT	CASSIKGIYNGELFF
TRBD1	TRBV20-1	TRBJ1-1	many	TGCAGTGCCTCACCCCCGGGACAGGGGAACACTGAAGCTTTCTTT	CSASPPGQGNTEAFF
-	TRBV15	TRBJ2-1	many	TGTGCCACCAGCATTGGATACAATGAGCAGTTCTTC	CATSIGYNEQFF
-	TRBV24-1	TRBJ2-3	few	TGTGCCACCAGTGATCTCCAATCCGTCAGTGCGCAGTATTTT	CATSDLQSVSAQYF
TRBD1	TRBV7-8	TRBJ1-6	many	TGTGCCAGCAGCTTAAGATCGACAGGGAGCTCCTATAATTCACCCCTCCACTTT	CASSLRSTGSSYNSPLHF
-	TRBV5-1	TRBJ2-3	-	TGCGCCAGCAGCTTGGAGGTGACCAGCGGCGATACGCAGTATTTT	CASSLEVTSGDTQYF